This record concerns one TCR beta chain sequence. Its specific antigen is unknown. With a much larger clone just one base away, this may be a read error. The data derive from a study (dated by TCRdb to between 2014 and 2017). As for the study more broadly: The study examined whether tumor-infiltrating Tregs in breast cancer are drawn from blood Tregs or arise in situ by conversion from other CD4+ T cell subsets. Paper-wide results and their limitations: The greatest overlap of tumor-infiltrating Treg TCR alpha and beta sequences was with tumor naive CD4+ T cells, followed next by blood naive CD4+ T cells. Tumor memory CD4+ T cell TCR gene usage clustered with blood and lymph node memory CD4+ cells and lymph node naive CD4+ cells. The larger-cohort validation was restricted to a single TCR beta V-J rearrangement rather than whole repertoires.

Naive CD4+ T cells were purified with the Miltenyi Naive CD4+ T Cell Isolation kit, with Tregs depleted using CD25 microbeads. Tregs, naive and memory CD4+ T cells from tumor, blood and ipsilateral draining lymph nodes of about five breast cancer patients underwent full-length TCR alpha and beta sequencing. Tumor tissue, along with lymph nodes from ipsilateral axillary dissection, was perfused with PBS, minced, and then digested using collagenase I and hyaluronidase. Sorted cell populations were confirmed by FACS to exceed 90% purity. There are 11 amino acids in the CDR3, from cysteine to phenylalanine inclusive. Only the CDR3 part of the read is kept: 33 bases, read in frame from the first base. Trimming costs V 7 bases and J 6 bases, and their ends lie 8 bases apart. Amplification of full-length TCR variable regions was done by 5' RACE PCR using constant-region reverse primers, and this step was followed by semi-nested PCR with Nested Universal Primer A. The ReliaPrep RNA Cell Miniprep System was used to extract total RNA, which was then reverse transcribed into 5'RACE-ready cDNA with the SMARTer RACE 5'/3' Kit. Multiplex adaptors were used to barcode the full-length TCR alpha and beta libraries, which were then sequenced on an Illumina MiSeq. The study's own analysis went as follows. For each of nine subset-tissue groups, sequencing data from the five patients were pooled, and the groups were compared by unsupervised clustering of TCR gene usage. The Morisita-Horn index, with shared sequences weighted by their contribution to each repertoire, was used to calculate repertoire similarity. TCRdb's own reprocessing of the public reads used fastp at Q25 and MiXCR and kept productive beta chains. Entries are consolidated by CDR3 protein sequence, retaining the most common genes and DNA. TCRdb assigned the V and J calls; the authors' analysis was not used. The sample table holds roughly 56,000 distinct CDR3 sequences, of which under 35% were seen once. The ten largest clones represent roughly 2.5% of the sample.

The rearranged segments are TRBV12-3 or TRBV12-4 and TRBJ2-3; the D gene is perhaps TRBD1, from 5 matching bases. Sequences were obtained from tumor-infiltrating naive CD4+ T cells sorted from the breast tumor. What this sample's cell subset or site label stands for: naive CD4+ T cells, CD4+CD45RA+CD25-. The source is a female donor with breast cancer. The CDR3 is CASNPGDTQYF. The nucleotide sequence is TGTGCCAGCAACCCAGGGGATACGCAGTATTTT.